A selection of T cell receptor beta chains follows, all from one sample in a study of blood T cell repertoires in COVID-19. Data came from immunoSEQ multiplex PCR; TCRdb stores just in-frame clones and leaves some out. The sample has around 47,000 clones; about 80% are singletons. Sequencing was done on a sample of peripheral blood. These TCRs come from an older man with active COVID-19. The CDR3 runs from the conserved cysteine through the conserved F or W. Each record gives: J gene, D gene, clone size, V gene, CDR3 DNA, CDR3 protein. D genes are given only for firm matches. Clone sizes are given selectively: once, few, many, or a class where the clone is expanded.

TRBJ1-5 - once TRBV3-1/TRBV3-2 TGTGCCAGCAGCCAAGTCGGGGAGAGGCAGCCCCAGCATTTT CASSQVGERQPQHF
TRBJ1-6 - - TRBV5-4 TGTGCCAGCAGCTCCCAGGAGGCAGGTCCCCTCCACTTT CASSSQEAGPLHF
TRBJ1-4 - - TRBV5-1 TGCGCCAGCAGCTTGGATCCGGGGGTCGATGAAAAACTGTTTTTT CASSLDPGVDEKLFF
TRBJ1-2 TRBD1 - TRBV5-4 TGTGCCAGCAGCTTGGGGGACAGGGGGCGCAGCTATGGCTACACCTTC CASSLGDRGRSYGYTF
TRBJ1-1 - - TRBV29-1 TGCAGCGTTGAAGGACAGACCTGGACTGAAGCTTTCTTT CSVEGQTWTEAFF
TRBJ2-1 TRBD2 - TRBV5-1 TGCGCCAGCAGCCCCCCCCGGGCGGGGGATAGTGAGCAGTTCTTC CASSPPRAGDSEQFF
TRBJ2-7 TRBD1 - TRBV10-3 TGTGCCATCAGTGAGAGGGGACAGGGGGCCCAGGGCTTC CAISERGQGAQGF
TRBJ1-6 TRBD1 - TRBV6-5 TGTGCCAGCAGTTACTCGACAGGGAATTCACCCCTCCACTTT CASSYSTGNSPLHF
TRBJ2-1 TRBD1 - TRBV19 TGTGCCAGTAGTATAAACAGGGGTGACAATGAGCAGTTCTTC CASSINRGDNEQFF
TRBJ1-6 TRBD1 few TRBV18 TGTGCCAGCTCGCCGACAGGGTGGGATTCACCCCTCCACTTT CASSPTGWDSPLHF
TRBJ2-3 TRBD2 - TRBV25-1 TGTGCCAGCAGTGAATTTAACGGGGGGGCCCCAGATACGCAGTATTTT CASSEFNGGAPDTQYF
TRBJ1-6 TRBD1 - TRBV28 TGTGCCAGCACCTATGGGACAGGGAACTCACCCCTCCACTTT CASTYGTGNSPLHF
TRBJ2-5 TRBD2 - TRBV9 TGTGCCAGCAGCCCGGGGGGGGCACAAGAGACCCAGTACTTC CASSPGGAQETQYF
TRBJ1-1 - - TRBV11-2 TGTGCCAGCAGCTTAAGCTGGGGCGCTGAAGCTTTCTTT CASSLSWGAEAFF
TRBJ2-3 TRBD2 - TRBV11-2 TGTGCCAGCAGCCCTCCTGGACTAGCGGGGGGCCACACAGATACGCAGTATTTT CASSPPGLAGGHTDTQYF
TRBJ2-7 TRBD1 once TRBV7-9 TGTGCCAGCAGCTTACCGGGACAGGGCATCCACGAGCAGTACTTC CASSLPGQGIHEQYF
TRBJ2-5 TRBD1 - TRBV7-3 TGTGCCAGCAGTGGACAGGGTGGGGCAGGAGAGACCCAGTACTTC CASSGQGGAGETQYF
TRBJ1-1 TRBD1 - TRBV4-1 TGCGCCAGCAGCTTTGACAGGGCCAACACTGAAGCTTTCTTT CASSFDRANTEAFF
TRBJ1-4 TRBD1 - TRBV30 TGTGCCTGGGCGACCAGGGGGTTTAATGAAAAACTGTTTTTT CAWATRGFNEKLFF
TRBJ2-3 TRBD1 once TRBV5-8 TGTGCCAGCAGTTACGGACAGGGGGGAGATACGCAGTATTTT CASSYGQGGDTQYF
TRBJ1-4 TRBD1 - TRBV7-9 TGTGCCAGCAGCTTAGGGACAGGAGTAGGTGAAAAACTGTTTTTT CASSLGTGVGEKLFF
TRBJ2-5 - - TRBV4-3 TGCGCCAGCAGCCAAGACAGGCTAGCAGGTCAGACCCAGTACTTC CASSQDRLAGQTQYF